The 12 T cell receptor beta chains reported below all come from one sample, sequenced in a study of blood T cell repertoires in COVID-19. Measured with immunoSEQ multiplex PCR; TCRdb has only the in-frame clones, and not every one. The sample shows about 75,000 clones, about 88% of them seen only once. Sample: peripheral blood. All receptors derive from a human donor in a cohort sampled during active COVID-19.

This clone was seen once. The rearrangement links TRBV19 to TRBJ2-3; 7 bases are shared with TRBD2. The CDR3 has 14 amino acids. CDR1 is LNHDA, CDR2 SQIVND, per germline (reference sequence). J gave up 5 bases and V 3 bases, and 5 bases lay outside the gene matches. CDR3 amino acids: CASSMGREEDTQYF. The CDR3 nucleotides read TGTGCCAGTAGTATGGGGAGGGAAGAAGATACGCAGTATTTT.

The chain carries TRBV3-1 (or the pseudogene TRBV3-2) and TRBJ1-1; tentative D call: TRBD1 (6 bases). V gave up 4 bases and J gave up 4 bases, with 22 bases separating them. Germline loops: CDR1 LGHDT, CDR2 YNNKEL (reference sequence). This CDR3 has 17 residues. The CDR3 region has the DNA TGTGCCAGCAGCCGGCCCGGGACAAGGTCTATGAGCACTGAAGCTTTCTTT. Protein sequence: CASSRPGTRSMSTEAFF.

The chain couples TRBV3-1 (or the pseudogene TRBV3-2) to TRBJ1-1, with D unresolved. V was clipped by 5 bases and J by 7 bases, with 11 bases between them. This CDR3 has 12 residues. Looked up from germline, CDR1 is LGHDT and CDR2 is YNNKEL (reference sequence). The DNA for the CDR3 is TGTGCCAGCAGCGACGTCAGGTTTGAAGCTTTCTTT. It codes for CASSDVRFEAFF.

The rearrangement links TRBV10-1 to TRBJ1-5; tentative D call: TRBD1 (6 bases). Trimming took 2 bases from V and 9 from J, leaving 23 bases between them. Germline V CDR1 and CDR2: WNHNN, SYGVQD (reference sequence). CDR3 length: 17 residues. The CDR3 nucleotides read TGCGCCAGCAGTGAGCCAGATCCCGACAGGTCGACTCGGCCCCAGCATTTT. It encodes CASSEPDPDRSTRPQHF.

The chain links TRBV27 to TRBJ2-5, with 10 bases aligning to TRBD1. The junction had 6 bases not matched to a gene; V was cut back by 9 bases and J by 5 bases. Germline CDR1 is MNHEY and CDR2 is SMNVEV (reference sequence). The CDR3 totals 13 residues. The CDR3 sequence is CASRTGGWETQYF. The CDR3 DNA is TGTGCCAGTCGGACAGGGGGTTGGGAGACCCAGTACTTC.

The rearrangement joins TRBV5-1 to TRBJ2-7; maybe TRBD2 (5 bases). V was clipped by 0 bases and J by 2 bases, with 9 bases between them. Germline V lookup: CDR1 SGHRS, CDR2 YFSETQ. CDR3 length equals 14 residues. The CDR3 region is CASSLDRGAYEQYF. The CDR3 DNA reads as TGCGCCAGCAGCTTGGACCGGGGAGCCTACGAGCAGTACTTC.

Notes on this clone: The identical CDR3 is also encoded by other nucleotide sequences in the sample. This chain uses TRBV7-9 with TRBJ2-6, with D uncertain. The CDR3 is made up of 13 amino acids. V lost 6 bases and J 4 bases, leaving 7 bases between the germline ends. Per the germline V gene, CDR1 is SEHNR and CDR2 is FQNEAQ (reference sequence). Written as DNA, the CDR3 is TGTGCCAGCAGTCCATCCGGGGCCAACGTCCTGACTTTC. This sequence encodes CASSPSGANVLTF.

The chain recombines TRBV7-8 with TRBJ2-7; D possibly corresponds to TRBD1 (5 bases). Germline V lookup: CDR1 SGHVS, CDR2 FQNEAQ. V lost 1 base to trimming and J lost 3 bases, with 13 bases between them. The CDR3 covers 15 residues. The CDR3 DNA reads TGTGCCAGCAGCTTAGTAGGGGCTCCACGCTACGAGCAGTACTTC. Its protein product is CASSLVGAPRYEQYF.

This clone was observed once. V is TRBV6-6 and J is TRBJ2-7; 7 nucleotides match TRBD1. This CDR3 comprises 11 residues. With V trimmed by 8 bases and J by 6 bases, 4 bases remained unmatched. Per germline, CDR1 MNHNY and CDR2 SVGAGI (reference sequence). CDR3: CASLTGVEQYF. The CDR3 nucleotides read TGTGCCAGCCTAACAGGGGTCGAGCAGTACTTC.

The V call is TRBV5-1, the J call TRBJ2-1, with D hard to call. Trimming took 0 bases from V and 9 from J, leaving 10 bases between them. This CDR3 is built from 13 residues. The V gene's germline CDR1 is SGHRS and CDR2 YFSETQ. The CDR3 nucleotides read TGCGCCAGCAGCTTGGGGCAGGTTTTTGAGCAGTTCTTC. Encoded protein: CASSLGQVFEQFF.

This sequence joins TRBV30 and TRBJ2-2; D might be TRBD2 (6 bases). Trimming removed 0 bases at V and 6 bases at J, with 14 bases between. Germline V CDR1 and CDR2: GTSNPN, SVGIG (reference sequence). CDR3 size: 15 residues. The CDR3 DNA reads TGTGCCTGGAGTGTTCGGGAGCGAGTAGCCGGGGAGCTGTTTTTT. This sequence encodes CAWSVRERVAGELFF. Together with reference TRBV30 and TRBJ2-2, the CDR3 gives the full variable domain: SQTIHQWPATLVQPVGSPLSLECTVEGTSNPNLYWYRQAAGRGLQLLFYSVGIGQISSEVPQNLSASRPQDRQFILSSKKLLLSDSGFYLCAWSVRERVAGELFFGEGSRLTVL.

The chain joins TRBV18 to TRBJ2-2; 7 bases fit TRBD2. This CDR3 is built from 15 residues. V was clipped by 3 bases and J by 0 bases; unmatched bases: 1. Germline values: CDR1 KGHSH, CDR2 LQKENI. CDR3 amino acids: CASSPGGTNTGELFF. The DNA for the CDR3 is TGTGCCAGCTCACCGGGAGGGACGAACACCGGGGAGCTGTTTTTT.